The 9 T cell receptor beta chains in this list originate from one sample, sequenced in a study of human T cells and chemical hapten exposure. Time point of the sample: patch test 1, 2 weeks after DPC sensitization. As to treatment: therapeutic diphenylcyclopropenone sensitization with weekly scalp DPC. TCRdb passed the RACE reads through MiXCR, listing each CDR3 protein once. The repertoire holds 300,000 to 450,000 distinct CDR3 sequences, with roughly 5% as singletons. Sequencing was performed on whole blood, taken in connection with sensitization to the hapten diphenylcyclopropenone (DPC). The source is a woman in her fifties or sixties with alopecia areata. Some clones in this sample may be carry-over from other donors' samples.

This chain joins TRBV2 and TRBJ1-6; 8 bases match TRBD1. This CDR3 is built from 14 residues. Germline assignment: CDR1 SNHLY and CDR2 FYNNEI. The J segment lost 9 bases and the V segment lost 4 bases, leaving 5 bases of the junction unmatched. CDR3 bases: TGTGCCAGCAGTGGACAGGGGATGGGTTCACCCCTCCACTTT. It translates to CASSGQGMGSPLHF.

CDR3 nucleotide sequence: TGCAGTGCTAGAGAACAGGGGGCGAACACTGAAGCTTTCTTT. This translates into CSAREQGANTEAFF. The gene calls are TRBV20-1 and TRBJ1-1; 9 bases fit TRBD1. The CDR3 totals 14 residues. V trimming: 0 bases; J trimming: 1 base; junction bases outside the gene matches: 0. The germline V gene encodes CDR1 DFQATT and CDR2 SNEGSKA (reference sequence).

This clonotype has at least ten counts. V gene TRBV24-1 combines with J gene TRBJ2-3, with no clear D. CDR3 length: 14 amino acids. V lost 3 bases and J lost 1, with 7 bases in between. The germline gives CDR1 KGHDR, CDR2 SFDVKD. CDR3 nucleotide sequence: TGTGCCACCAGTGATCGGGTCCGCACAGATACGCAGTATTTT. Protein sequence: CATSDRVRTDTQYF.

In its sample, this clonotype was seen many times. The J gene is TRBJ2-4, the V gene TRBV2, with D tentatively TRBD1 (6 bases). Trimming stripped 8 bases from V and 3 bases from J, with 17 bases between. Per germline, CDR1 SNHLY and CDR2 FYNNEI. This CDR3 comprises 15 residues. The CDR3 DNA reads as TGTGCCAGCCACGGAGACGTAGGGGGCAAAAACATTCAGTACTTC. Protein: CASHGDVGGKNIQYF. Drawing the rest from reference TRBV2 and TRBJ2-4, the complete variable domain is EPEVTQTPSHQVTQMGQEVILRCVPISNHLYFYWYRQILGQKVEFLVSFYNNEISEKSEIFDDQFSVERPDGSNFTLKIRSTKLEDSAMYFCASHGDVGGKNIQYFGAGTRLSVL.

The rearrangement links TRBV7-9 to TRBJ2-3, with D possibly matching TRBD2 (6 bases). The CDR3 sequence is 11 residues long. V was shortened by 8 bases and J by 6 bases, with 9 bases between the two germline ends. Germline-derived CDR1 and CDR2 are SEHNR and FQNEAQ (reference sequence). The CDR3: CASEEGDTQYF. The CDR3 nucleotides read TGTGCCAGCGAGGAGGGGGATACGCAGTATTTT.

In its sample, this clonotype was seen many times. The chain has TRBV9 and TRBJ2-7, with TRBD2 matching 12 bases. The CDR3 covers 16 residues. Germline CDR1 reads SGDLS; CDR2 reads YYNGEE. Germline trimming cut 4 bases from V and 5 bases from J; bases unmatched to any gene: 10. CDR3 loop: CASSILAGGPVNEQYF. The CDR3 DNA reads TGTGCCAGCAGCATTCTAGCGGGAGGGCCGGTCAACGAGCAGTACTTC. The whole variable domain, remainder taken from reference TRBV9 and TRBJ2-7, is DSGVTQTPKHLITATGQRVTLRCSPRSGDLSVYWYQQSLDQGLQFLIQYYNGEERAKGNILERFSAQQFPDLHSELNLSSLELGDSALYFCASSILAGGPVNEQYFGPGTRLTVT.

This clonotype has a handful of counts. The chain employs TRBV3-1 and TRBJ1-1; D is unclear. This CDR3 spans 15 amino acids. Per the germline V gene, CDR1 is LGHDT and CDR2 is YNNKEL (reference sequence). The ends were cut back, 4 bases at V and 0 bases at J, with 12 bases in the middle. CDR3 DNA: TGTGCCAGCAGCCGAGCGACGCGGCTGAACACTGAAGCTTTCTTT. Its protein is CASSRATRLNTEAFF.

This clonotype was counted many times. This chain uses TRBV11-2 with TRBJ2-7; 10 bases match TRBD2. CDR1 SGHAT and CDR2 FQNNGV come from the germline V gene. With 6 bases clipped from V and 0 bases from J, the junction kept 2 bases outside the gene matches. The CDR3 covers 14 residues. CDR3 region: CASRLAGASYEQYF. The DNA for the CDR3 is TGTGCCAGCAGGCTAGCGGGAGCCTCCTACGAGCAGTACTTC.

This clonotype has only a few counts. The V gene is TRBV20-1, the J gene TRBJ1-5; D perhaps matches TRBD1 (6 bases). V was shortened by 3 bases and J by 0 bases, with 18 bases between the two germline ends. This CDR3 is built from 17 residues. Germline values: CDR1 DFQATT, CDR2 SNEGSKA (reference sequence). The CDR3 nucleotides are TGCAGTGCTAGTAACAGGGACCCGCGGTCTAGCAATCAGCCCCAGCATTTT. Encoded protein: CSASNRDPRSSNQPQHF.